This T cell receptor beta chain was identified during a study of cytomegalovirus exposure and HLA in healthy donors (TCRdb year 2017). A note on the overall study: An earlier analysis of several hundred of the donors reported roughly 300 Gb of sequence data and 117 million unique TCR beta sequences obtained from 150 million to 200 million T cells. An early release covering more than 500 HLA-typed donors comprised approximately 300 gigabases of sequencing data and approximately 80 million unique TCR sequences. Of the roughly 420 genotyped donors, 75% to 85% were placed in the genetic ancestry cluster associated with self-reported Caucasian donors. The study was designed to test whether signatures of past pathogen exposure could be identified by cataloging public T cell receptors. The T cell repertoires of 700 or so subjects were profiled by immunosequencing and related to cytomegalovirus serostatus. Along with the roughly 710-subject first cohort, a separate validation cohort of 120 different subjects was used. High-throughput TCR immunosequencing, statistical association of individual TCRs with disease status, and machine learning were combined to predict cytomegalovirus infection status. A later analysis re-examined previously published TCR beta repertoires from roughly 720 donors and added high-resolution HLA genotyping to investigate patterns of TCR occurrence. Rather than using new phenotypic data, the later analysis identified candidate immune exposures from TCR beta sequences and from how often those sequences occurred across donors. An earlier analysis of nearly 600 of the donors applied high-throughput TCR beta sequencing to assess whether each TCR beta V gene segment acted as functional or pseudogenic. Donor age, sex, ethnicity and CMV serostatus were compiled alongside the repertoire data. A later genetic analysis took genome-wide SNP genotypes for about three fifths of the roughly 670 donors and used that subset as a discovery cohort. All discovery cohort repertoires had been generated using a single sequencing platform. HLA typing included class I and class II loci at four-digit resolution. The number of donors typed differed by locus, with about 629-640 for A, B, C, DRB1 and DQB1, around 500 for DQA1, 600 to 610 for DPA1, and around 450 for DPB1. A few DR-DQ haplotypes were treated as single units for association and clustering because of strong linkage in the cohort. Among roughly 400 genotyped donors of the cohort, an average of approximately 230,000 unique TCR beta nucleotide sequences were sequenced per donor, around a sixth of them non-productive. Overall study results and their limits: At a false discovery rate of 0.05, a later analysis linked 15,000 to 20,000 TCR beta sequences to specific HLA alleles. An earlier analysis of approximately 590 of the donors showed that most TCR beta V segments appeared in productive rearrangements either about 90% or about 30% of the time, which broadly matched IMGT annotations. The only immune exposure information available for the cohort was CMV serostatus. A later genetic analysis associated a missense DCLRE1C variant with V-gene and J-gene trimming of TCR beta chains, and an independent cohort replicated the association. Some IMGT-functional V segments, including TRBV6-2 and TRBV6-3, could not be distinguished by the 87-base-pair reads and were therefore excluded. When HLA alleles, especially DR and DQ, strongly co-occurred, TCR associations were difficult to assign to individual alleles. The classifier was reported to diagnose cytomegalovirus status with high specificity and sensitivity in both the original cohort and the validation cohort. Three of the identified cytomegalovirus-associated TCR beta chains were confirmed in vitro to be specific for cytomegalovirus antigens. According to a later analysis, parvovirus B19, influenza, CMV and Epstein-Barr virus appeared linked to several top co-occurrence clusters. While some public TCRs were present in many individuals, most TCR sequences turned up only very rarely across donors. A total of roughly 160 TCR beta chains were listed by the study as associated with cytomegalovirus. Linkage disequilibrium might explain the correlated functional status among segregating V segments, but an unknown experimental factor could not be excluded. A further reported finding was that TCR beta sequences accurately predicted the HLA-A and HLA-B alleles for most subjects in the first cohort. According to a later genetic analysis, donors in an Asian-associated ancestry cluster had fewer N-insertions in productive TCRs than the approximately 670-donor mean. A later analysis found that TCR association rates varied across HLA loci, with DRB1 alleles showing the most associated TCRs and HLA-C alleles the fewest. Because counts were too low, around 17 rarely observed V segments, including chromosome 9 orphons, were left out of the earlier analysis of approximately 580 of the donors. Roughly uniform sequencing depth across donors was assumed in presence/absence analyses, although this assumption may not hold. According to a later analysis, most CMV-associated TCR beta chains appeared to be HLA-restricted, and the HLA associations seemed to be driven largely by CMV exposure. The authors suggested that the approach could potentially be generalized to other disease states and immunological phenotypes. A cluster of highly shared sequence variants was judged likely to be a technical artifact of the sequencing pipeline. This cohort had only TCR beta chains sequenced, and the lack of alpha or paired-chain data limited which features could be detected. Because some donors lacked HLA typing at each locus, the association tests relied only on the typed subset. A later analysis found that HLA-associated TCR beta chains were more clonally expanded and had lower generation probabilities than equally common non-associated chains.

The cohort comprised 670 or so healthy bone marrow donors. At the time of sampling, every cohort member was nominally healthy, though immune exposures that went unrecorded were likely present. The donor tested CMV seronegative and was one of the 352 seronegative cohort members. A peripheral blood sample was collected from each donor, and TCR beta sequencing was performed on peripheral blood mononuclear cells. Genomic DNA was extracted from the blood cell samples with the Qiagen DNeasy Blood Extraction Kit. The CDR3 covers 17 residues, taking in both the cysteine and the phenylalanine. CDR3 DNA is the only sequence kept; it has 51 bases, read in frame from the first base. CDR1 SGHRS and CDR2 YFSETQ were looked up in the germline V gene. Germline trimming amounts to 4 bases on V and 2 bases on J, with 8 as the count of junction bases outside the gene matches. Libraries came from the immunoSEQ multiplex PCR assay. For the multiplex PCR, a mixture combining 60 forward primers for TCR Vbeta segments and 13 reverse primers for TCR Jbeta segments was used. Amplification of the CDR3 region of rearranged TCR beta genes was performed with a multiplex PCR assay on genomic DNA. The Illumina HiSeq System was used to sequence the amplified TCR beta libraries as 87-base-pair reads. On the study's bioinformatics: A later analysis tallied tens of millions of unique TCR beta chains across the 550 to 850 repertoires, and approximately 12 million of those chains were shared by two or more donors. Raw reads were error-corrected and collapsed into unique sequences by a nearest-neighbor algorithm in which closely related sequences were merged to remove PCR and sequencing errors. CDR3 sequences were aligned to IMGT reference sequences to assign V, D and J gene segments. Each retained sequence needed at least a six-nucleotide match to both a V gene segment and a J gene segment. Rearrangements were called productive when the CDR3 lacked stop codons and stayed in frame with V and J; all others were non-productive. CDR3 was defined by IMGT convention, running from the second conserved V-encoded cysteine to the conserved J-encoded phenylalanine. The earlier analysis of 500 to 600 of the donors excluded sequences that lacked an unambiguous match to a single V gene segment. In an earlier analysis of some 590 of the donors, a V segment was called functional when productive rearrangements were above 56.7%, and segregating when the standard deviation between donors exceeded 5%. A statistical classification framework was built for diagnosing cytomegalovirus status from the catalog of TCR beta chain sequences. In a later analysis, V and J genes were assigned by comparing TCR nucleotide sequences against IMGT/GENE-DB human TR gene sequences. Using the TCRdist pipeline, a later analysis assigned CDR3 sequences along with most-parsimonious VDJ recombination scenarios. In a later analysis, each TCR beta chain was defined by its CDR3 amino acid sequence together with its V-gene family, and reads without a unique V-gene family were excluded. To address suspected cross-contamination and a sequencing artifact, a later analysis removed roughly 640 highly shared, low-generation-probability nucleotide sequences. In a later analysis, a clonal expansion index was calculated for each public chain from normalized within-repertoire ranks of inferred template counts. A later analysis computed generation probabilities with a VDJ recombination model fitted to out-of-frame rearrangements, and checked the results against IGoR. In a later analysis, hypergeometric tests were used to score TCR-TCR, TCR-HLA and TCR-CMV co-occurrence, with a repertoire-size bias correction applied to TCR pairs. A later analysis estimated false discovery rates by permuting HLA or CMV assignments 20 times. A later analysis grouped co-occurring TCRs with DBSCAN, adding TCRdist sequence similarity when clustering within HLA-allele-positive subsets. Co-occurrence clustering excluded repertoires with fewer than 30,000 or more than 120,000 public chains, plus five with anomalous nucleotide sharing. Imported from immuneACCESS, the table was reduced by TCRdb to in-frame sequences with V and J called. These copies leave out some clones; in studies compared against another copy, an unresolved V gene accounts for under half, and the cause of the remainder is not known. V, J and clone size reflect that table, while D and trimming were determined from the DNA. Across this sample there are more than 150,000 clones, with about three quarters seen only once. The ten most abundant clones make up around 1.5% of the sample.

As regards this clone: Its antigen remains unidentified. Base-call qualities are not available, and no considerably larger clone is one nucleotide away.

The chain links TRBV5-1 with TRBJ2-7; the junction holds 14 bases that match TRBD2. The TCR originated in a man aged 18 to 30 in good health and CMV-seronegative. The sequencing input was PBMCs. At the DNA level, the sequence is TGCGCCAGCAGCCCGGGGACTAGCGGGAGACTTACCTACGAGCAGTACTTC. It translates to CASSPGTSGRLTYEQYF.